These T cell receptor beta chains were read from a single sample in a study of response to subunit inactivated influenza vaccine. MiXCR, run by TCRdb on the RT-PCR reads, gives a single entry per CDR3 protein. The repertoire holds around 580,000 distinct CDR3 sequences, 12% seen once, with about 9.4% in the top ten. Sequencing was performed on PBMCs from blood, taken on the day of vaccination. These TCRs come from a man between 50 and 59 years old who received an inactivated influenza vaccine. CDR3s include the opening cysteine and the closing phenylalanine or tryptophan.

j_gene,len,v_gene,CDR3aa
TRBJ2-5,13,TRBV12-3/TRBV12-4,CASSFGRSETQYF
TRBJ2-1,19,TRBV11-2,CASSPHGTSGGPSYNEQFF
TRBJ2-7,14,TRBV6-1,CASRKDRGRYEQYF
TRBJ2-7,17,TRBV6-1,CASRRYSTPLSTYEQYF
TRBJ2-1,15,TRBV12-3/TRBV12-4,CASTQRTGGNTEQFF
TRBJ2-3,15,TRBV10-3,CAISDLSRGTVTQYF
TRBJ2-7,15,TRBV20-1,CSARDRTGGPSEQYF
TRBJ2-2,13,TRBV12-3/TRBV12-4,CASGRTYTGELFF
TRBJ1-2,16,TRBV28,CASGIQGMGSNYGYTF
TRBJ2-7,19,TRBV6-2/TRBV6-3,CASRPGTVLAEVSGREQYF
TRBJ2-2,15,TRBV7-9,CASSLAAGLAGELFF
TRBJ2-7,15,TRBV6-1,CASQINEGGSYEQYF
TRBJ2-3,15,TRBV2,CASSDSGGRTDTQYF
TRBJ1-5,15,TRBV7-2,CASSLDRGRGQPQHF
TRBJ2-6,12,TRBV29-1,CSAVSGANVLTF